The 21 T cell receptor beta chains below all came from one sample that was sequenced in a study of OX40 agonist ivuxolimab in advanced cancers. Sequencing was performed with immunoSEQ multiplex PCR; in TCRdb, only in-frame clones are kept and a portion is missing. Here the sample spans around 49,000 clones, about 87% being singletons. This material consisted of CD4+ or CD8+ T cells sorted from blood, taken in a trial of the OX40 agonist ivuxolimab. These receptor sequences come from an adult with an advanced solid tumor such as melanoma, head and neck, liver or kidney cancer.

The chain links TRBV9 to TRBJ2-7; TRBD1 matches at 9 bases. Germline V gene lookup returns CDR1 SGDLS and CDR2 YYNGEE. The CDR3 spans 15 residues. J lost 3 bases, V lost 3 bases, and 7 bases had no gene match. CDR3 amino acids: CASSALPGQGYEQYF. The CDR3 region has the DNA TGTGCCAGCAGCGCTTTACCGGGACAGGGCTACGAGCAGTACTTC.

This clone has a single count. The rearrangement links TRBV6-5 to TRBJ2-7; D may be TRBD1 or TRBD2 (5 bases each). CDR3 length equals 14 residues. The ends were cut back, 0 bases at V and 4 bases at J, with 10 bases in the middle. Germline lookup yields CDR1 MNHEY and CDR2 SVGAGI. As DNA, the CDR3 is TGTGCCAGCAGTTACTCAGGGACGGATTACGAGCAGTACTTC. Translating gives CASSYSGTDYEQYF.

The genes are TRBV7-9 and TRBJ1-5, with a weak D call TRBD1 (6 bases). The CDR3 is made up of 14 amino acids. The ends were cut back, 5 bases at V and 5 bases at J, with 13 bases in the middle. Germline assignment: CDR1 SEHNR and CDR2 FQNEAQ (reference sequence). CDR3: CASSTQGRDQPQHF. For the CDR3, the DNA is TGTGCCAGCAGCACTCAGGGGAGGGATCAGCCCCAGCATTTT.

V is TRBV4-3 and J is TRBJ1-1; 7 bases are a match to TRBD1. Germline V gene sequence: CDR1 LGHNA, CDR2 YSLEER. V lost 0 bases and J lost 6; bases outside the gene matches: 7. The CDR3 extends over 15 amino acids. The CDR3 loop is CASSQEGGGRAEAFF. The CDR3 DNA reads TGCGCCAGCAGCCAAGAAGGGGGCGGACGCGCTGAAGCTTTCTTT.

The gene calls are TRBV4-1 and TRBJ2-7; D ambiguous. The germline V gene encodes CDR1 MGHRA and CDR2 YSYEKL. Trimming took 1 base from V and 4 from J, leaving 8 bases between them. The length of the CDR3 is 13 residues. The CDR3 nucleotides are TGCGCCAGCAGCCAAGGTGACGGTTACGAGCAGTACTTC. It is translated as CASSQGDGYEQYF.

This clone was recorded only once. Other nucleotide sequences in the sample specify the same CDR3. The rearrangement uses TRBV9 and TRBJ2-1; D remains unclear. The CDR3 has 12 residues. Germline V gene lookup returns CDR1 SGDLS and CDR2 YYNGEE. With 0 bases removed from V and 3 bases from J, the gap between germline ends came to 1 base. The chain's CDR3 is CASSVGYNEQFF. The CDR3 bases are TGTGCCAGCAGCGTAGGCTACAATGAGCAGTTCTTC.

This clone was counted a few times. V usage is TRBV7-2 and J usage is TRBJ1-1; D may be TRBD1 (5 bases). The CDR3 consists of 15 residues. V was cut by 1 base and J by 0 bases, with 9 bases left in between. Germline V gene data show CDR1 as SGHTA and CDR2 as FQGNSA. Written as DNA, the CDR3 is TGTGCCAGCAGCTTAGTCGGGGGTATGAACACTGAAGCTTTCTTT. The encoded protein is CASSLVGGMNTEAFF.

The genes are TRBV6-6 and TRBJ1-1; tentatively, D is TRBD1 (6 bases). From germline, CDR1 is MNHNY and CDR2 SVGAGI (reference sequence). V was cut by 4 bases and J by 0 bases, with 9 bases left in between. CDR3 size: 14 residues. CDR3: CASSSGTLNTEAFF. CDR3 in DNA: TGTGCCAGCAGTTCCGGGACACTGAACACTGAAGCTTTCTTT.

The V and J genes are TRBV5-4 and TRBJ2-1, with no clear D. Germline V gene lookup returns CDR1 SGHNT and CDR2 YYREEE (reference sequence). CDR3 size: 12 residues. V lost 1 base to trimming and J lost 9 bases, with 8 bases between them. CDR3 sequence: CASSLWATEQFF. Here the CDR3 DNA reads TGTGCCAGCAGCTTGTGGGCTACTGAGCAGTTCTTC. Together with reference TRBV5-4 and TRBJ2-1, the CDR3 gives the full variable domain: ETGVTQSPTHLIKTRGQQVTLRCSSQSGHNTVSWYQQALGQGPQFIFQYYREEENGRGNFPPRFSGLQFPNYSSELNVNALELDDSALYLCASSLWATEQFFGPGTRLTVL.

This clone came up once. The rearrangement uses TRBV23-1 and TRBJ2-1; 15 bases line up with TRBD2. TRBV23-1 counts as an open reading frame of uncertain function. CDR3 length: 17 amino acids. The junction had 6 bases not matched to a gene; V was cut back by 3 bases and J by 6 bases. Here the CDR3 reads CASSHPGLAGGRNEQFF. The DNA of the CDR3 is TGCGCCAGCAGTCACCCCGGACTAGCGGGAGGGCGCAATGAGCAGTTCTTC.

The count of this clone is one. The J gene is TRBJ2-1, the V gene TRBV7-8; 13 bases match TRBD2. The CDR3 runs 15 residues. Germline V lookup: CDR1 SGHVS, CDR2 FQNEAQ. Unmatched junction bases numbered 4, after V lost 5 bases and J lost 6 bases. CDR3 DNA sequence: TGTGCCAGCAGCCCCGGGACTAGCGGGGTCAATGAGCAGTTCTTC. It encodes CASSPGTSGVNEQFF.

This rearrangement joins TRBV5-4 to TRBJ2-1; TRBD2 agrees at 16 bases. Germline CDR1 and CDR2: SGHNT and YYREEE (reference sequence). The CDR3 loop spans 19 amino acids. The junction had 8 bases not matched to a gene; V was cut back by 3 bases and J by 2 bases. CDR3 nucleotides: TGTGCCAGCAGCTCGTCATCGGGACTAGCGGGAGGGACCTACAATGAGCAGTTCTTC. Protein: CASSSSSGLAGGTYNEQFF.

V and J are TRBV13 and TRBJ2-7; D unresolved. Germline V gives CDR1 PRHDT, CDR2 FYEKMQ (reference sequence). V was pared by 4 bases and J by 0 bases, with 1 base between. The CDR3 totals 11 residues. CDR3 protein: CASSSSYEQYF. In DNA, the CDR3 is TGTGCCAGCAGCTCCTCCTACGAGCAGTACTTC.

This rearrangement joins TRBV12-5 to TRBJ2-5, with no clear D. CDR3 length equals 12 residues. CDR1 and CDR2 (germline): LGHNT, FRNRAP. The V gene lost 5 bases and the J gene lost 4 bases, with 8 bases spanning the gap. CDR3 protein: CASGPLIETQYF. Written as DNA, the CDR3 is TGTGCTAGTGGTCCCTTAATAGAGACCCAGTACTTC.

V and J are TRBV7-8 and TRBJ1-2; TRBD1 might be the D (6 bases). Germline CDR1 SGHVS, CDR2 FQNEAQ. The CDR3 has 15 residues. V dropped 3 bases and J dropped 4 bases, with 15 bases sitting between them. The CDR3 DNA follows: TGTGCCAGCAGCTTTCTCCGGGGGCACCCCTATGGCTACACCTTC. It yields the protein CASSFLRGHPYGYTF.

This chain uses TRBV29-1 with TRBJ2-7; TRBD2 matches at 13 bases. Germline CDR1 SQVTM, CDR2 ANQGSEA. Trimming took 7 bases from V and 3 from J; bases not matched to a gene: 3. CDR3 size: 13 residues. CDR3 region: CSARTSGSYEQYF. CDR3 nucleotides: TGCAGCGCCCGGACTAGCGGGAGCTACGAGCAGTACTTC.

The gene calls are TRBV4-3 and TRBJ1-5; 11 bases line up with TRBD1. The CDR3 covers 18 residues. With 0 bases clipped from V and 6 bases from J, the junction kept 10 bases outside the gene matches. CDR1 is LGHNA and CDR2 is YSLEER in the germline V gene. The CDR3 is CASSQEPPWTGGTQPQHF. In DNA form, the CDR3 reads TGCGCCAGCAGCCAAGAACCCCCCTGGACAGGGGGCACTCAGCCCCAGCATTTT.

J is TRBJ1-4 and V is TRBV27, with 7 bases lining up with TRBD1. Germline V gene lookup returns CDR1 MNHEY and CDR2 SMNVEV (reference sequence). Germline trimming cut 8 bases from V and 8 bases from J; bases unmatched to any gene: 5. The CDR3 has 12 residues. CDR3 bases: TGTGCCAGCCGGACAGGTTACGAAAAACTGTTTTTT. Translating gives CASRTGYEKLFF.

The chain has TRBV5-1 and TRBJ1-1; D unresolved. The V gene lost 4 bases and the J gene lost 4 bases, with 17 bases spanning the gap. The CDR3 consists of 15 residues. The germline gives CDR1 SGHRS, CDR2 YFSETQ. CDR3 in DNA: TGCGCCAGCAGCCCGAGGAGGAGGTGGTCCACTGAAGCTTTCTTT. It is translated as CASSPRRRWSTEAFF.

The rearrangement uses TRBV4-3 and TRBJ2-3; TRBD2 is a possible D gene (5 bases). CDR1 and CDR2 from the germline V gene are LGHNA and YSLEER. Trimming left V 1 base short and J 0 bases short, with 8 bases between. The CDR3 runs to 15 residues. CDR3 region: CASSQAGGSTDTQYF. DNA of the CDR3: TGCGCCAGCAGCCAAGCGGGCGGGAGCACAGATACGCAGTATTTT.

The gene calls are TRBV7-3 and TRBJ2-3; 10 bases are a match to TRBD2. Trimming cost V 5 bases and J 5 bases; bases outside gene matches: 7. In germline, CDR1 is SGHTA, CDR2 FQGTGA. The CDR3 extends over 15 amino acids. The CDR3 DNA sequence: TGTGCCAGCAGCCCCAGCCTAGCGGGAGTAGATACGCAGTATTTT. Encoded protein: CASSPSLAGVDTQYF.